This paragraph reports one T cell receptor beta chain. Germline CDR1 is LGHDT and CDR2 is YNNKEL (reference sequence). The germline V and J ends were trimmed by 4 bases and 0 bases, with 13 bases remaining between them. There are 17 residues in the CDR3. In the original analysis: For nucleated cells, counts were estimated from reference gene primer amplification. Clones were read by immunoSEQ multiplex PCR, and TCRdb kept only the in-frame ones, dropping some. V and J calls and clone size are as listed in that table; D and trimming were resolved from the DNA. Here the sample spans about 110,000 clones, 87% being singletons. These data come from a study of blood T cell repertoires in COVID-19.

The chain employs TRBV3-1 (or the pseudogene TRBV3-2) and TRBJ1-6; tentative D call: TRBD1 (6 bases). The receptor was isolated from a human donor in a cohort sampled during active COVID-19. The sample comprised peripheral blood. Here the CDR3 DNA reads TGTGCCAGCAGCCCCAGGACAGCCAGCTCCTATAATTCACCCCTCCACTTT. Translation gives CASSPRTASSYNSPLHF.